The present TCR beta chain was sequenced within a study of T cells after yellow fever vaccination. The overall study: The SMART-Seq v4 Ultra Low Input method served to prepare the low-cell-number fractions. The study's findings and limits: Clonotypes found in both CD4 and CD8 compartments made up a small share.

A few counts support this clonotype. What it binds is not known. Each CDR3 protein is one row after TCRdb ran MiXCR on the 5' RACE reads. The table has around 350,000 distinct CDR3 sequences, around 10% seen once. Sequences were derived from PBMCs, sampled on the day of the first yellow fever vaccination. This clonotype was obtained from a man aged 18-30 years who received the YFV17D yellow fever vaccine.

DNA for the CDR3: TGTGCCAGCACCCCGGGAGAGTCTTTTAATGAAAAACTGTTTTTT. This encodes CASTPGESFNEKLFF. The chain couples TRBV7-9 to TRBJ1-4, with D unresolved. The CDR3 has 15 residues. V dropped 7 bases and J dropped 4 bases, with 16 bases sitting between them. Germline CDR1 reads SEHNR; CDR2 reads FQNEAQ (reference sequence). Full variable domain (rest looked up from reference TRBV7-9 and TRBJ1-4): DTGVSQNPRHKITKRGQNVTFRCDPISEHNRLYWYRQTLGQGPEFLTYFQNEAQLEKSRLLSDRFSAERPKGSFSTLEIQRTEQGDSAMYLCASTPGESFNEKLFFGSGTQLSVL.